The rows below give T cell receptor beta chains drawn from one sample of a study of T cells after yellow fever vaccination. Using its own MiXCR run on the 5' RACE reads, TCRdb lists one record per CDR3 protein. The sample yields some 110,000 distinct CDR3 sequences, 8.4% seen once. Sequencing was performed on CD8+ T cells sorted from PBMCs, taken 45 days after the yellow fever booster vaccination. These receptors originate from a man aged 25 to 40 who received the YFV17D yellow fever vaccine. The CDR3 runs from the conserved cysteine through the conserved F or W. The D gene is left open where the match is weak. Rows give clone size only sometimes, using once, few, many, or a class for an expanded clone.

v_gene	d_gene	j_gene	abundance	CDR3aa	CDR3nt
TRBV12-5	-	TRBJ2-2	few	CASGFYTGQPANTGELFF	TGTGCTAGTGGTTTTTACACCGGACAGCCTGCGAACACCGGGGAGCTGTTTTTT
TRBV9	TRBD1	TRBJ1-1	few	CASSPSTGYNTEAFF	TGTGCCAGCAGCCCATCGACAGGGTATAACACTGAAGCTTTCTTT
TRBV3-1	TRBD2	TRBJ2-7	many	CASSSGLAGYEQYF	TGTGCCAGCAGCTCGGGACTAGCGGGATACGAGCAGTACTTC
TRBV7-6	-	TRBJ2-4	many	CASSSTPALAKNIQYF	TGTGCCAGCAGCTCGACGCCTGCCCTAGCCAAAAACATTCAGTACTTC
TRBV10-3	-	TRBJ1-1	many	CAISTEAFF	TGTGCCATCAGCACTGAAGCTTTCTTT
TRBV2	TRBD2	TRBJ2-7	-	CASTLGGIDEQYF	TGTGCCAGCACCCTGGGAGGGATCGACGAGCAGTACTTC
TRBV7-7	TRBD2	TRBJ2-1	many	CASSPGTSGSNEQFF	TGTGCCAGCAGCCCCGGGACTAGCGGGAGCAATGAGCAGTTCTTC
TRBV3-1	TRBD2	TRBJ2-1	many	CASSQPGLAANEQFF	TGTGCCAGCAGCCAACCGGGACTAGCTGCCAATGAGCAGTTCTTC
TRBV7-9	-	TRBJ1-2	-	CASSLGGDQGYTF	TGTGCCAGCAGCTTAGGGGGCGATCAAGGCTACACCTTC
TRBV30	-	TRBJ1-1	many	CAWSVTSGALNGNTEAFF	TGTGCCTGGAGTGTGACATCAGGGGCGCTGAATGGGAACACTGAAGCTTTCTTT
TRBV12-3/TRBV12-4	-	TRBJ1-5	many	CASSLWAKSNQPQHF	TGTGCCAGCAGTTTGTGGGCAAAGAGCAATCAGCCCCAGCATTTT
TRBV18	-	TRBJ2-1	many	CASSPTWSDEQFF	TGTGCCAGCTCACCGACCTGGAGCGATGAGCAGTTCTTC
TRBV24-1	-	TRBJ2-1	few	CATSDLSGDHYNEQFF	TGTGCCACCAGTGATTTGTCAGGGGACCACTACAATGAGCAGTTCTTC
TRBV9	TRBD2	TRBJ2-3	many	CASSIQLAGGTDTQYF	TGTGCCAGCAGCATCCAACTAGCGGGAGGGACAGATACGCAGTATTTT
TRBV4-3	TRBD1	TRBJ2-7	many	CASSQVGDRGLDEQYF	TGCGCCAGCAGCCAAGTTGGGGACAGAGGCTTGGACGAGCAGTACTTC
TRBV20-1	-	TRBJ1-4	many	CSARDRYDATNEKLFF	TGCAGTGCTAGAGATAGGTACGACGCAACTAATGAAAAACTGTTTTTT
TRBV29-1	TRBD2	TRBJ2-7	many	CSVVREGYEQYF	TGCAGCGTTGTGCGGGAGGGCTACGAGCAGTACTTC
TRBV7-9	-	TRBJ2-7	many	CASSSPAASEQYF	TGTGCCAGCAGCTCTCCGGCGGCCAGCGAGCAGTACTTC
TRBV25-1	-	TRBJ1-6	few	CASSEYGRFENNSPLHF	TGTGCCAGCAGTGAATATGGGAGGTTCGAAAATAATTCACCCCTCCACTTT
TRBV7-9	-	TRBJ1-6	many	CASRGGNSPLHF	TGTGCCAGCAGGGGAGGGAATTCACCCCTCCACTTT
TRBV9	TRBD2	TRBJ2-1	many	CASSVASGYNEQFF	TGTGCCAGCAGCGTGGCTAGCGGGTACAATGAGCAGTTCTTC
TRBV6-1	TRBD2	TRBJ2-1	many	CASRIGGSVGNEQFF	TGTGCCAGCAGGATCGGCGGGAGTGTAGGCAATGAGCAGTTCTTC
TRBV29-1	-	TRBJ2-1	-	CSVEGAESYNEQFF	TGCAGCGTTGAGGGGGCAGAGTCCTACAATGAGCAGTTCTTC
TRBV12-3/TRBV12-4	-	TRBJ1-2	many	CASSNDTYNYGYTF	TGTGCCAGCAGTAACGACACTTACAACTATGGCTACACCTTC
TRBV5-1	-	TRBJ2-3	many	CASSFTGQLDTQYF	TGCGCCAGCAGCTTTACAGGGCAATTAGATACGCAGTATTTT
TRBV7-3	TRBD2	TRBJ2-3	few	CASSSVAGIADTQYF	TGTGCCAGCAGTTCCGTAGCGGGAATTGCAGATACGCAGTATTTT
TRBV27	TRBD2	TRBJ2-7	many	CASSFGTAASGIYEQYF	TGTGCCAGCAGTTTTGGGACTGCTGCTAGCGGGATCTACGAGCAGTACTTC
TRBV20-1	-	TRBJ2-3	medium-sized	CSARITGYLTDTQYF	TGCAGTGCTAGAATTACAGGGTATCTCACAGATACGCAGTATTTT
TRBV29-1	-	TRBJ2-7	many	CSGLDGTGYEQYF	TGCAGCGGACTGGACGGAACCGGCTACGAGCAGTACTTC
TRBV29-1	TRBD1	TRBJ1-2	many	CSAGDTGAVSGYTF	TGCAGCGCCGGGGACACAGGGGCGGTTTCTGGCTACACCTTC
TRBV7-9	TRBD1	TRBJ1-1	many	CASSQTGVLVEAFF	TGTGCCAGCAGCCAGACAGGGGTGCTAGTGGAAGCTTTCTTT
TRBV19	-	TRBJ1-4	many	CASSIATTNEKLFF	TGTGCCAGTAGTATAGCGACAACTAATGAAAAACTGTTTTTT
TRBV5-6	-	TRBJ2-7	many	CASSPNKWGSYEQYF	TGTGCCAGCAGCCCCAATAAGTGGGGCTCCTACGAGCAGTACTTC
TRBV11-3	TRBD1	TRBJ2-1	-	CASSSKQGNEQFF	TGTGCCAGCAGCTCTAAACAGGGGAATGAGCAGTTCTTC
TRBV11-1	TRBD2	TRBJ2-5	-	CASSLVLAGAGMKETQYF	TGTGCCAGCAGCTTAGTGTTAGCGGGGGCCGGAATGAAAGAGACCCAGTACTTC